A single sample is the source of the 9 T cell receptor beta chains below, sequenced in a study of neoadjuvant nivolumab and ipilimumab in lung cancer. Some clones are missing from TCRdb's copy, which holds only in-frame ones; the method was immunoSEQ multiplex PCR. The table has some 30,000 clones, 90% seen once. The specimen was peripheral blood, collected after neoadjuvant nivolumab, alone or with ipilimumab, at or shortly before surgery. The receptors were sampled from an adult with non-small cell lung cancer.

V and J are TRBV10-2 and TRBJ2-2; possibly TRBD1 for D (5 bases). Germline CDR1 reads WSHSY; CDR2 reads SAAADI. V was clipped by 3 bases and J by 0 bases, with 8 bases between them. The CDR3 runs 15 residues. CDR3 in amino acids: CASSDDRPNTGELFF. The CDR3 DNA follows: TGCGCCAGCAGTGACGACAGACCGAACACCGGGGAGCTGTTTTTT.

This clone appeared a single time. V usage is TRBV15 and J usage is TRBJ2-3; D unresolved. The V gene's germline CDR1 is LNHNV and CDR2 YYDKDF (reference sequence). The CDR3 has 12 amino acids. V was cut by 5 bases and J by 6 bases, with 9 bases left in between. The DNA for the CDR3 is TGTGCCACCAGCTTGAATTCGGATACGCAGTATTTT. Its protein is CATSLNSDTQYF. Complete variable domain (other parts from reference TRBV15 and TRBJ2-3): DAMVIQNPRYQVTQFGKPVTLSCSQTLNHNVMYWYQQKSSQAPKLLFHYYDKDFNNEADTPDNFQSRRPNTSFCFLDIRSPGLGDTAMYLCATSLNSDTQYFGPGTRLTVL.

V usage is TRBV7-9 and J usage is TRBJ2-1, with 9 bases fitting TRBD2. The V segment lost 5 bases and the J segment 10 bases; nucleotides outside the gene matches: 18. Germline loops: CDR1 SEHNR, CDR2 FQNEAQ (reference sequence). The CDR3 length is 17 residues. In nucleotides, the CDR3 is TGTGCCAGCAGCCCTCCTATTTGGGCGGGGGGGCCAGGAGAGCAGTTCTTC. It translates to CASSPPIWAGGPGEQFF.

The J gene is TRBJ1-1, the V gene TRBV4-1; D remains ambiguous. CDR1 and CDR2 from the germline V gene are MGHRA and YSYEKL. The CDR3 is made up of 16 amino acids. The V end lost 0 bases, the J end lost 5 bases, and 16 bases lay between the germline ends. CDR3 nucleotides: TGCGCCAGCAGCCAAGATGGTGGAGGCCTTGGGACTGAAGCTTTCTTT. It encodes CASSQDGGGLGTEAFF.

CDR3 in DNA: TGCGCCAGCAGCTTGGTAGAGGGCGGCGAGCAGTACTTC. Its protein product is CASSLVEGGEQYF. The chain carries TRBV5-1 and TRBJ2-7, with a possible D match to TRBD2 (5 bases). The CDR3 is made up of 13 amino acids. Per germline, CDR1 SGHRS and CDR2 YFSETQ. Trimming stripped 0 bases from V and 6 bases from J, with 10 bases between.

In DNA form, the CDR3 reads TGTGCCAGCTGCCTAGCGGGGGGGCCTGGAGAGACCCAGTACTTC. This translates into CASCLAGGPGETQYF. The chain is built from TRBV6-5 and TRBJ2-5, with TRBD2 matching over 12 bases. CDR1 and CDR2 from the germline V gene are MNHEY and SVGAGI. V was pared by 8 bases and J by 4 bases, with 8 bases of the junction left unmatched. CDR3 length: 15 amino acids.

This chain joins TRBV25-1 and TRBJ1-2; 7 bases line up with TRBD1. Trimming cost V 7 bases and J 7 bases; bases outside gene matches: 12. The CDR3 consists of 14 residues. Germline CDR1 reads MGHDK; CDR2 reads SYGVNS. The CDR3 DNA is TGTGCCAGCATTGAGACAGGGAATGTGGGTGGCTACACCTTC. It translates to CASIETGNVGGYTF.

The rearrangement uses TRBV7-9 and TRBJ2-2; 7 positions match TRBD1. Per germline, CDR1 SEHNR and CDR2 FQNEAQ (reference sequence). V dropped 1 base and J dropped 3; count of bases not matched to a gene: 2. The CDR3 has 15 amino acids. As DNA, the CDR3 is TGTGCCAGCAGCTTAGGACAGGGTGACACCGGGGAGCTGTTTTTT. Its translation is CASSLGQGDTGELFF.

V usage is TRBV5-5 and J usage is TRBJ2-3; D remains ambiguous. With 1 base removed from V and 1 base from J, the gap between germline ends came to 13 bases. The V gene's germline CDR1 is SGHKS and CDR2 YYEKEE (reference sequence). The CDR3 is made up of 16 amino acids. DNA of the CDR3: TGTGCCAGCAGCTTGACGTGGGTACCTGGCACAGATACGCAGTATTTT. Residues: CASSLTWVPGTDTQYF. The variable domain in full, with the rest retrieved from reference TRBV5-5 and TRBJ2-3, is DAGVTQSPTHLIKTRGQQVTLRCSPISGHKSVSWYQQVLGQGPQFIFQYYEKEERGRGNFPDRFSARQFPNYSSELNVNALLLGDSALYLCASSLTWVPGTDTQYFGPGTRLTVL.